A single sample is the source of the 8 T cell receptor beta chains below, sequenced in a study of response to subunit inactivated influenza vaccine. TCRdb re-called the RT-PCR reads through MiXCR, storing one row per CDR3 protein. Here the sample spans 430,000 or so distinct CDR3 sequences, approximately 11% being singletons. The sample consisted of PBMCs from blood, taken more than 35 days after vaccination. These receptor sequences come from a man aged 50-59 years who received an inactivated influenza vaccine.

The chain combines TRBV5-1 with TRBJ2-7, with 9 bases fitting TRBD1. V lost 0 bases and J lost 6; bases outside the gene matches: 7. The CDR3 totals 15 residues. CDR1 SGHRS and CDR2 YFSETQ come from the germline V gene. The CDR3 loop is CASSLGGTGGAEQYF. Here the CDR3 DNA reads TGCGCCAGCAGCTTGGGTGGAACAGGGGGCGCCGAGCAGTACTTC.

CDR3 sequence: CASSYRGRFLYGYTF. For the CDR3, the DNA is TGTGCCAGCAGCTATAGGGGGCGCTTCCTCTATGGCTACACCTTC. The chain couples TRBV7-2 to TRBJ1-2, with 7 nucleotides matching TRBD1. Germline lookup yields CDR1 SGHTA and CDR2 FQGNSA. This CDR3 has 15 amino acids. The ends lost 4 bases at V and 4 bases at J; junction bases unmatched: 9.

A few counts support this clonotype. The chain recombines TRBV6-1 with TRBJ1-5; 7 nucleotides match TRBD1. This CDR3 is 15 amino acids long. CDR1 and CDR2 from the germline V gene are MNHNS and SASEGT. V shed 6 bases, J shed 1 base, and the junction held 6 bases outside the gene matches. CDR3 region: CASRPSGGSNQPQHF. The DNA for the CDR3 is TGTGCCAGCAGGCCCTCAGGGGGAAGCAATCAGCCCCAGCATTTT.

This clonotype was seen only once. The chain is built from TRBV4-3 and TRBJ2-1, with TRBD2 matching over 13 bases. The length of the CDR3 is 16 residues. The germline V gene encodes CDR1 LGHNA and CDR2 YSLEER. The V gene end was trimmed by 0 bases and the J gene end by 8 bases; junction bases not matched to a gene: 4. The CDR3: CASSQDRLAGGHEQFF. The CDR3 DNA reads as TGCGCCAGCAGCCAAGATCGACTAGCGGGGGGCCATGAGCAGTTCTTC.

The chain employs TRBV7-6 and TRBJ1-6, with a possible D match to TRBD1 (6 bases). The CDR3 extends over 14 amino acids. Between the trimmed V and J ends, which lost 6 bases and 6 bases, there was a span of 12 bases. The germline CDR1 and CDR2 sequences are SGHVS and FNYEAQ. This CDR3 reads CASRGGLSNSPLHF. Written as DNA, the CDR3 is TGTGCCAGCAGAGGGGGACTGTCTAATTCACCCCTCCACTTT.

About this clonotype itself: A much larger clone lies a single base off, so this may be a read error. The V gene is TRBV4-3, the J gene TRBJ2-6, with D maybe TRBD2 (5 bases). V was shortened by 3 bases and J by 2 bases, with 5 bases between the two germline ends. The germline V gene has CDR1 LGHNA and CDR2 YSLEER. The CDR3 sequence is 14 residues long. The CDR3 region has the DNA TGCGCCAGCAGCCAGAGGGCTGGGGCCAACGTCCTGACTTTC. As protein: CASSQRAGANVLTF.

In this sample, this clonotype turned up a few times. The chain has TRBV7-8 and TRBJ1-2; no definite D call. Germline CDR1 SGHVS, CDR2 FQNEAQ. V was clipped by 4 bases and J by 6 bases, with 24 bases between them. The CDR3 contains 17 residues. The CDR3 spells CASSSYTDRRRLDGYTF. Written as DNA, the CDR3 is TGTGCCAGCAGCTCGTACACGGACCGTCGCCGACTTGATGGCTACACCTTC. The entire variable domain, with the rest obtained from reference TRBV7-8 and TRBJ1-2, is as follows: GAGVSQSPRYKVAKRGQDVALRCDPISGHVSLFWYQQALGQGPEFLTYFQNEAQLDKSGLPSDRFFAERPEGSVSTLKIQRTQQEDSAVYLCASSSYTDRRRLDGYTFGSGTRLTVV.

This clonotype was seen a few times. The chain is built from TRBV11-3 and TRBJ2-1; 10 positions agree with TRBD2. J gave up 9 bases and V 5 bases, and 4 bases lay outside the gene matches. This CDR3 contains 13 residues. Germline CDR1 SGHNT, CDR2 YENEEA. CDR3 protein: CASSPGTSVEQFF. In nucleotides, the CDR3 is TGTGCCAGCAGCCCAGGGACTAGCGTTGAGCAGTTCTTC. Drawing the rest from reference TRBV11-3 and TRBJ2-1, the complete variable domain is EAGVVQSPRYKIIEKKQPVAFWCNPISGHNTLYWYLQNLGQGPELLIRYENEEAVDDSQLPKDRFSAERLKGVDSTLKIQPAELGDSAVYLCASSPGTSVEQFFGPGTRLTVL.